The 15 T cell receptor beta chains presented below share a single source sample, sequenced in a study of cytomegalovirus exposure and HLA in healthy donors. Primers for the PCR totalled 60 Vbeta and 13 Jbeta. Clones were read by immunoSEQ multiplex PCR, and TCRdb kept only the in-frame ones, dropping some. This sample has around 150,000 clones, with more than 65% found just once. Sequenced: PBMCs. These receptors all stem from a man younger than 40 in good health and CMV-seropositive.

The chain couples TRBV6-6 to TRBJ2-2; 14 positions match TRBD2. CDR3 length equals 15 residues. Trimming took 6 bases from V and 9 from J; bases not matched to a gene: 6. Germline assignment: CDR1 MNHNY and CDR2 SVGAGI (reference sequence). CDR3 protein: CASSLGLAGGWELFF. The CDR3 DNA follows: TGTGCCAGCAGCCTTGGACTAGCGGGGGGATGGGAGCTGTTTTTT.

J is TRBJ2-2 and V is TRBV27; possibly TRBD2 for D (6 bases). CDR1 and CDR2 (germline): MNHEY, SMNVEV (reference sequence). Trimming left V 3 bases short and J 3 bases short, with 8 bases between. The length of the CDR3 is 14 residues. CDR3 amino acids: CASSFGGHTGELFF. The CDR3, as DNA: TGTGCCAGCAGTTTTGGAGGGCACACCGGGGAGCTGTTTTTT.

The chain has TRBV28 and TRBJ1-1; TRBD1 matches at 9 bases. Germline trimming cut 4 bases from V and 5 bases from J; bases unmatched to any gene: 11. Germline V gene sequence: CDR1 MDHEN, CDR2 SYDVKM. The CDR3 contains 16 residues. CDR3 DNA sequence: TGTGCCAGCAGTTCCCCACCGGGACAGGGAGGAACTGAAGCTTTCTTT. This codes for CASSSPPGQGGTEAFF.

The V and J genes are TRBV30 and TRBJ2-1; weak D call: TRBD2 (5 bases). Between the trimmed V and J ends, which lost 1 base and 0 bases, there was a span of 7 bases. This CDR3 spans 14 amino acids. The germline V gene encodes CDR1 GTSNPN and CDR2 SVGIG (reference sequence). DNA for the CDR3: TGTGCCTGGAGTGCGGGGAGCTCCTACAATGAGCAGTTCTTC. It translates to CAWSAGSSYNEQFF.

The CDR3 reads CASSRRAGGQKQPQHF. In DNA, the CDR3 is TGTGCCAGTAGTAGGAGGGCAGGGGGCCAGAAACAGCCCCAGCATTTT. The chain joins TRBV19 to TRBJ1-5, with 8 bases matching TRBD1. V was pared by 4 bases and J by 7 bases, with 12 bases of the junction left unmatched. The CDR3 length is 16 residues. Germline lookup yields CDR1 LNHDA and CDR2 SQIVND (reference sequence).

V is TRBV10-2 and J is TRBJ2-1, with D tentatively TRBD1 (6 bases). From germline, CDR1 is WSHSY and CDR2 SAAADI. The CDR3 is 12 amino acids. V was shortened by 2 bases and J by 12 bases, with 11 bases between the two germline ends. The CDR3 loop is CASSEQGLGQFF. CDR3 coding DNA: TGCGCCAGCAGTGAGCAGGGGTTGGGGCAGTTCTTC.

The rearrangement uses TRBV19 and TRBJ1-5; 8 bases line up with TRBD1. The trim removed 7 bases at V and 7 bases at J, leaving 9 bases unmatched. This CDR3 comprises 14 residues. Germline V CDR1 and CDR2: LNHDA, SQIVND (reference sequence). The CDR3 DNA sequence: TGTGCCAGTAACATGGGACAGGTCGGCCAGCCCCAGCATTTT. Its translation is CASNMGQVGQPQHF.

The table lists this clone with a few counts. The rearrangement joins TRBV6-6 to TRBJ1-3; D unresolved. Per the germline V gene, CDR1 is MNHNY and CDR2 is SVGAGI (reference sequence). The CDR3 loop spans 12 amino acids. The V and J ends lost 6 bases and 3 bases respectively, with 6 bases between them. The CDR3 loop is CASSPFGNTIYF. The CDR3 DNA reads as TGTGCCAGCAGCCCTTTTGGAAACACCATATATTTT.

The CDR3 sequence is CASSDGTAGEQYF. CDR3 nucleotides: TGTGCCAGCAGCGACGGGACAGCGGGCGAGCAGTACTTC. This sequence joins TRBV7-8 and TRBJ2-7; tentatively, D is TRBD1 (7 bases). Trimming took 5 bases from V and 6 from J, leaving 14 bases between them. This CDR3 spans 13 amino acids. The germline V gene encodes CDR1 SGHVS and CDR2 FQNEAQ.

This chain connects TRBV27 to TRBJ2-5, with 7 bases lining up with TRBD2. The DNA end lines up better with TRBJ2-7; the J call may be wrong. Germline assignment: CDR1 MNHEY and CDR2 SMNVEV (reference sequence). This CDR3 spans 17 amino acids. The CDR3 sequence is CASSGFLAGRSSYEQYF. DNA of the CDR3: TGTGCCAGCTCGGGATTTTTAGCGGGTCGAAGCTCCTACGAGCAGTACTTC.

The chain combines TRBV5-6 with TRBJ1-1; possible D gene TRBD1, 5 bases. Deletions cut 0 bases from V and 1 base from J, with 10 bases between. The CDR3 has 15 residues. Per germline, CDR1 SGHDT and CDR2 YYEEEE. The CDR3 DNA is TGTGCCAGCAGCTTGGGGGGCGAGTGGAACACTGAAGCTTTCTTT. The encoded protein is CASSLGGEWNTEAFF.

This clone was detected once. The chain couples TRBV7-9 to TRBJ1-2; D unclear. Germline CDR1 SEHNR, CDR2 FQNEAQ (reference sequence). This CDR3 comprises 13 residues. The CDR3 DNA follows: TGTGCTCACTGGGCGGGAGGAGGCTCCGGCTACACCTTC. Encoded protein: CAHWAGGGSGYTF.

The DNA of the CDR3 is TGTGCCAGTAGTAGAACAGGGGGCGCTGGAAACACCATATATTTT. It encodes CASSRTGGAGNTIYF. The gene calls are TRBV19 and TRBJ1-3; 9 nucleotides match TRBD1. From germline, CDR1 is LNHDA and CDR2 SQIVND (reference sequence). The CDR3 sequence is 15 residues long. J gave up 2 bases and V 4 bases, and 3 bases lay outside the gene matches. Based on the CDR3 plus reference TRBV19 and TRBJ1-3, the full variable domain is DGGITQSPKYLFRKEGQNVTLSCEQNLNHDAMYWYRQDPGQGLRLIYYSQIVNDFQKGDIAEGYSVSREKKESFPLTVTSAQKNPTAFYLCASSRTGGAGNTIYFGEGSWLTVV.

CDR3 protein: CASSDGVGGRYEQYF. The CDR3 DNA reads TGTGCCAGCAGCGACGGAGTAGGGGGCCGGTACGAGCAGTACTTC. V usage is TRBV7-8 and J usage is TRBJ2-7, with TRBD1 identical over 7 bases. The CDR3 length is 15 residues. Trimming cost V 5 bases and J 4 bases; bases outside gene matches: 11. Germline-derived CDR1 and CDR2 are SGHVS and FQNEAQ.

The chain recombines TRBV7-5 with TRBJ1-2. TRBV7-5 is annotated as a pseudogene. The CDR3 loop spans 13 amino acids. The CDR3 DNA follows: TGTGTCAGAAGCCCTAGACCCTTCATAGGCTACACCTTC. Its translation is CVRSPRPFIGYTF.